The present TCR beta chain was sequenced within a study of sequential checkpoint blockade in melanoma. Background on the study: Randomization was 1:1 between first-line nivolumab→ipilimumab and ipilimumab→nivolumab. After both sequences, patients received maintenance nivolumab.

The germline V and J ends were trimmed by 0 bases and 3 bases, with 13 bases remaining between them. Per germline, CDR1 SGHRS and CDR2 YFSETQ. CDR3 size: 15 residues. As for treatment: randomized to nivolumab then ipilimumab (arm A) or the reverse (arm B). DNA-damaging chemotherapy had not been given to any patient beforehand. Live CD3+CD8+ CD19− CD56− cells were sorted from PBMCs. Profiling relied on immunoSEQ multiplex PCR, and the TCRdb table lists in-frame clones only, not all of them. The sample carries about 15,000 clones, roughly 82% recorded once. The V call is TRBV5-1, the J call TRBJ2-7; TRBD2 might be the D (5 bases). The source is a human donor with melanoma. This specimen consisted of CD8+ T cells sorted from blood (inferred from file names), obtained from a patient given nivolumab and ipilimumab in sequence. The CDR3 region has the DNA TGCGCCAGCAGCTTGGCGGGATTCTCCGACTACGAGCAGTACTTC. It translates to CASSLAGFSDYEQYF.